This T cell receptor beta chain was documented in a study of T cell changes during pregnancy in multiple sclerosis. Clones were read by immunoSEQ multiplex PCR, and TCRdb kept only the in-frame ones, dropping some. The repertoire holds around 67,000 clones, with around 93% as singletons. The germline V and J ends were trimmed by 6 bases and 4 bases, with 17 bases remaining between them. This CDR3 is 15 amino acids long. Germline assignment: CDR1 SGHVS and CDR2 FNYEAQ. This TCR derives from a female donor with multiple sclerosis, enrolled in a pregnancy study. The material sequenced was peripheral blood, taken in the first trimester of pregnancy. The chain couples TRBV7-6 to TRBJ2-3; tentative D call: TRBD1 (7 bases). CDR3 nucleotides: TGTGCCAGCAGGCCGCCGGAGGGGGCGGCAGATACGCAGTATTTT. Translation gives CASRPPEGAADTQYF.